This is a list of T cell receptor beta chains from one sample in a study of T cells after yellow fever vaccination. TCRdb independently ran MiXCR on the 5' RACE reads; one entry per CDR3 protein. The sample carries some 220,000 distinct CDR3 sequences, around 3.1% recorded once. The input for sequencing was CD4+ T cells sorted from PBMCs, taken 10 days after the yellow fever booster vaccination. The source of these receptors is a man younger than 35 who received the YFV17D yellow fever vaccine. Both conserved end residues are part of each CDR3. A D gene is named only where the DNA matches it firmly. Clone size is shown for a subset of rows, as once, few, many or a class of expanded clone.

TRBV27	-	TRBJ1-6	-	CASSLSPAGYNSPLHF	TGTGCCAGCAGTTTGTCTCCGGCAGGTTATAATTCACCCCTCCACTTT
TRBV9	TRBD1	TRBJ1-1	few	CASSVTGGWTEAFF	TGTGCCAGCAGCGTAACAGGGGGCTGGACTGAAGCTTTCTTT
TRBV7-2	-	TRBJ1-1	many	CASSFSGETEAFF	TGTGCCAGCAGCTTTTCCGGGGAAACTGAAGCTTTCTTT
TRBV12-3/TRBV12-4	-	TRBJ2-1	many	CASVRAMRNEQFF	TGTGCCAGCGTGAGGGCCATGCGAAATGAGCAGTTCTTC
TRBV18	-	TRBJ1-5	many	CASSPGGGQPQHF	TGTGCCAGCTCACCGGGGGGGGGTCAGCCCCAGCATTTT
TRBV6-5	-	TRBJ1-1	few	CASSRAQGNTEAFF	TGTGCCAGCAGTCGCGCACAGGGGAACACTGAAGCTTTCTTT
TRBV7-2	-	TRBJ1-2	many	CASSLEGWDYGYTF	TGTGCCAGCAGCTTAGAAGGATGGGACTATGGCTACACCTTC
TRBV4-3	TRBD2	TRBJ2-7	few	CASSQTLTSGAYEQYF	TGCGCCAGCAGCCAAACCCTGACTAGCGGGGCCTACGAGCAGTACTTC
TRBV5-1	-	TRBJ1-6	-	CASNAGTPNTGSPLHF	TGCGCCAGCAACGCCGGGACGCCCAACACCGGGTCACCCCTCCACTTT
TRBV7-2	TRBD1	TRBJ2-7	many	CASSLVGDSSYEQYF	TGTGCCAGCAGCTTAGTCGGGGACAGCTCCTACGAGCAGTACTTC
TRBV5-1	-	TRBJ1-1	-	CASSVRYRDAEAFF	TGCGCCAGCAGCGTCAGATACCGTGACGCTGAAGCTTTCTTT
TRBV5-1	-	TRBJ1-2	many	CASSVDFTGYTF	TGCGCCAGCAGCGTGGACTTCACTGGCTACACCTTC
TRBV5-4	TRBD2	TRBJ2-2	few	CASSPSLASGNTGELFF	TGTGCCAGCAGCCCCTCGTTGGCTAGCGGAAACACCGGGGAGCTGTTTTTT
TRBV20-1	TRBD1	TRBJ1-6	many	CSATGQGYSPLHF	TGCAGTGCTACCGGACAGGGTTACTCACCCCTCCACTTT
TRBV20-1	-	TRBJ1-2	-	CSAPPRAGAGSYGYTF	TGCAGTGCTCCCCCCCGAGCGGGAGCGGGGTCCTATGGCTACACCTTC
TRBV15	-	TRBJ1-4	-	CATSRDFAAHFF	TGTGCCACCAGCAGAGATTTTGCCGCCCATTTTTTT
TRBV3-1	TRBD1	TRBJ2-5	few	CASSRTGRETQYF	TGTGCCAGCAGCAGGACAGGGCGAGAGACCCAGTACTTC
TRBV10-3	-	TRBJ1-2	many	CAISDATAGSGYTF	TGTGCCATCAGTGACGCCACGGCAGGGAGTGGCTACACCTTC
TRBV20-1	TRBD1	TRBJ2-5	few	CSAPGTVQETQYF	TGCAGTGCGCCGGGGACAGTCCAAGAGACCCAGTACTTC
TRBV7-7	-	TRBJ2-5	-	CASSLGGRGRQETQYF	TGTGCCAGCAGCTTAGGCGGCAGGGGTCGGCAAGAGACCCAGTACTTC
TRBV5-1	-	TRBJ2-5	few	CASRDQGGETQYF	TGCGCCAGCAGGGACCAGGGGGGGGAGACCCAGTACTTC
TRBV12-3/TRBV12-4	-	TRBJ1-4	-	CASSLGRGLFF	TGTGCCAGCAGTCTAGGACGAGGACTGTTTTTT
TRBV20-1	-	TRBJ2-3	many	CSARDRGNTQYF	TGCAGTGCTAGGGACCGGGGAAATACGCAGTATTTT
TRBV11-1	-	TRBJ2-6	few	CASSFITRGGGSGANVLTF	TGTGCCAGCAGCTTCATTACGAGGGGAGGTGGCTCTGGGGCCAACGTCCTGACTTTC
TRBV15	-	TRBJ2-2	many	CATRKREGLNTGELFF	TGTGCCACCCGTAAGCGAGAGGGCCTGAACACCGGGGAGCTGTTTTTT
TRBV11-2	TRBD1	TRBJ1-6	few	CASSLGLQGSSSPLHF	TGTGCCAGCAGCTTAGGTCTACAGGGGAGTAGTTCACCCCTCCACTTT
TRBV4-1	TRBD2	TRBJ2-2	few	CASSQDPLRRGLAMNTGELFF	TGCGCCAGCAGCCAAGACCCTCTTCGGAGGGGACTAGCGATGAACACCGGGGAGCTGTTTTTT
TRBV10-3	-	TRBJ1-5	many	CAISDRQDGQPQHF	TGTGCCATCAGTGACCGGCAGGACGGGCAGCCCCAGCATTTT